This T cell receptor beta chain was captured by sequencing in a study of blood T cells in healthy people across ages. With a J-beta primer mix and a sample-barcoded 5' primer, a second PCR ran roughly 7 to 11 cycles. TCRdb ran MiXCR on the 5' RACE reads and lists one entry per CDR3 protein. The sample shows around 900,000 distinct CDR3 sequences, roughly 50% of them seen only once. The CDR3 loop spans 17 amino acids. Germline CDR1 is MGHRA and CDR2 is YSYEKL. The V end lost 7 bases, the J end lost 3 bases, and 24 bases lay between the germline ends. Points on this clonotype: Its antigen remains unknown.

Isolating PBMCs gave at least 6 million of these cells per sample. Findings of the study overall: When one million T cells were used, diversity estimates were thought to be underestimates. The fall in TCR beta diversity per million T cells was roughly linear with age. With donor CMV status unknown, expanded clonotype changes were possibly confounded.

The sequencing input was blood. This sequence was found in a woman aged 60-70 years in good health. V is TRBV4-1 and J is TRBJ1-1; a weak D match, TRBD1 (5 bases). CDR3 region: CASKKDRGKQLDTEAFF. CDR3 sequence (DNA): TGCGCCAGCAAAAAAGATCGGGGGAAACAGTTGGACACTGAAGCTTTCTTT.